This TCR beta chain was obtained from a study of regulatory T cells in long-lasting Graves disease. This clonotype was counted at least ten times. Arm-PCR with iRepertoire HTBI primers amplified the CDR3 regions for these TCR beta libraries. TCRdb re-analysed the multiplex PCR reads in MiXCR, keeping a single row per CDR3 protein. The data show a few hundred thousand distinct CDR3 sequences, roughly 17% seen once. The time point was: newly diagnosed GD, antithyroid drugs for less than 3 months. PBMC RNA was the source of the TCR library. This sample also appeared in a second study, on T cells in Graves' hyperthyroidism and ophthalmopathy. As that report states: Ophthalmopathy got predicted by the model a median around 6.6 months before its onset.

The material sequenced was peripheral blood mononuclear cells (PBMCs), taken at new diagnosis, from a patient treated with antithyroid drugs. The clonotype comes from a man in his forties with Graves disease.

The CDR3 reads CASSQVGHGYNEQFF. The CDR3 DNA reads as TGTGCCAGCAGCCAAGTAGGACACGGATACAATGAGCAGTTCTTC. The chain joins TRBV3-1 to TRBJ2-1, with D possibly TRBD1 on 5 matching bases. The CDR3 totals 15 residues. Germline CDR1 reads LGHDT; CDR2 reads YNNKEL (reference sequence). Trimming took off 1 base at V and 4 bases at J, with 11 bases between the two ends.